A selection of T cell receptor beta chains follows, all from one sample in a study of OX40 agonist ivuxolimab in advanced cancers. Profiling relied on immunoSEQ multiplex PCR, and the TCRdb table lists in-frame clones only, not all of them. The repertoire includes fewer than 40,000 clones, more than 60% of them detected once, and over 9.5% sits in the top ten. This sample comprised CD4+ or CD8+ T cells sorted from blood, obtained in a trial of the OX40 agonist ivuxolimab. The receptors derive from an adult with an advanced solid tumor such as melanoma, head and neck, liver or kidney cancer. CDR3s include the opening cysteine and the closing phenylalanine or tryptophan. The order of the fields is clone size, J gene, D gene, V gene, CDR3 protein, CDR3 DNA. The D gene is left open where the match is weak. For some rows the clone size is stated as once, few or many, or as a class when expanded; others skip it.

abundance: .
j_gene: TRBJ2-7
d_gene: .
v_gene: TRBV30
CDR3aa: CAWSEGGDYEQYF
CDR3nt: TGTGCCTGGAGTGAGGGGGGCGACTACGAGCAGTACTTC

abundance: .
j_gene: TRBJ2-7
d_gene: .
v_gene: TRBV29-1
CDR3aa: CSVEDSQSYEQYF
CDR3nt: TGCAGCGTTGAAGATTCACAGAGCTACGAGCAGTACTTC

abundance: .
j_gene: TRBJ1-2
d_gene: TRBD1
v_gene: TRBV7-9
CDR3aa: CASSTEGARIYGYTF
CDR3nt: TGTGCCAGCAGCACTGAGGGGGCCAGGATCTATGGCTACACCTTC

abundance: .
j_gene: TRBJ1-5
d_gene: .
v_gene: TRBV10-3
CDR3aa: CAICPGDDQPQHF
CDR3nt: TGTGCCATCTGTCCAGGGGACGATCAGCCCCAGCATTTT

abundance: .
j_gene: TRBJ2-7
d_gene: .
v_gene: TRBV7-8
CDR3aa: CASSLVGHQLSYEQYF
CDR3nt: TGTGCCAGCAGCTTAGTAGGACACCAGCTCTCCTACGAGCAGTACTTC

abundance: .
j_gene: TRBJ2-7
d_gene: .
v_gene: TRBV14
CDR3aa: CASSQVWGQEQYF
CDR3nt: TGTGCCAGCAGCCAAGTTTGGGGGCAAGAGCAGTACTTC

abundance: .
j_gene: TRBJ2-7
d_gene: .
v_gene: TRBV5-4
CDR3aa: CASSSRGLGYEQYF
CDR3nt: TGTGCCAGCAGCTCGAGGGGTTTGGGCTACGAGCAGTACTTC

abundance: .
j_gene: TRBJ2-7
d_gene: .
v_gene: TRBV10-3
CDR3aa: CAISESGRPYEQYF
CDR3nt: TGTGCCATCAGTGAGTCAGGCCGGCCCTACGAGCAGTACTTC

abundance: .
j_gene: TRBJ2-7
d_gene: TRBD2
v_gene: TRBV30
CDR3aa: CAGRGDSYEQYF
CDR3nt: TGTGCCGGGCGGGGGGACTCCTACGAGCAGTACTTC

abundance: .
j_gene: TRBJ1-1
d_gene: .
v_gene: TRBV5-1
CDR3aa: CASSLGHGTNTEAFF
CDR3nt: TGCGCCAGCAGCTTGGGCCATGGGACGAACACTGAAGCTTTCTTT

abundance: .
j_gene: TRBJ2-5
d_gene: .
v_gene: TRBV2
CDR3aa: CASSEMALRKYF
CDR3nt: TGTGCCAGCAGTGAAATGGCACTTAGGAAGTACTTC

abundance: .
j_gene: TRBJ1-5
d_gene: TRBD1
v_gene: TRBV19
CDR3aa: CASSMGQTYPSNQPQHF
CDR3nt: TGTGCCAGTAGTATGGGACAGACCTACCCTAGCAATCAGCCCCAGCATTTT

abundance: .
j_gene: TRBJ2-6
d_gene: .
v_gene: TRBV6-5
CDR3aa: CACGGRESGANVLTF
CDR3nt: TGTGCCTGTGGGGGTCGGGAATCCGGGGCCAACGTCCTGACTTTC

abundance: once
j_gene: TRBJ2-7
d_gene: .
v_gene: TRBV7-8
CDR3aa: CASSPDQGRVDEQYF
CDR3nt: TGTGCCAGCAGCCCCGACCAGGGGAGGGTGGACGAGCAGTACTTC

abundance: medium-sized
j_gene: TRBJ1-1
d_gene: .
v_gene: TRBV15
CDR3aa: CATSRVVGTEAFF
CDR3nt: TGTGCCACCAGCAGAGTCGTCGGCACTGAAGCTTTCTTT

abundance: .
j_gene: TRBJ1-3
d_gene: TRBD1
v_gene: TRBV19
CDR3aa: CATGQGAGGNTIYF
CDR3nt: TGTGCCACCGGACAGGGGGCTGGTGGAAACACCATATATTTT

abundance: medium-sized
j_gene: TRBJ2-7
d_gene: TRBD1
v_gene: TRBV7-8
CDR3aa: CASSFTGVNLYEQYF
CDR3nt: TGTGCCAGCAGCTTCACAGGGGTAAACCTTTACGAGCAGTACTTC

abundance: .
j_gene: TRBJ1-2
d_gene: .
v_gene: TRBV19
CDR3aa: CASSIFVLGNYGYTF
CDR3nt: TGTGCCAGTAGTATATTCGTGTTGGGGAACTATGGCTACACCTTC

abundance: .
j_gene: TRBJ2-3
d_gene: TRBD1
v_gene: TRBV6-1
CDR3aa: CASLQGQGRTDTQYF
CDR3nt: TGTGCCAGTCTACAGGGACAGGGGCGCACAGATACGCAGTATTTT

abundance: .
j_gene: TRBJ2-1
d_gene: TRBD1
v_gene: TRBV11-2
CDR3aa: CASSLDRTGRNNEQFF
CDR3nt: TGTGCCAGCAGCTTAGATAGGACAGGGAGAAACAATGAGCAGTTCTTC

abundance: .
j_gene: TRBJ2-7
d_gene: TRBD2
v_gene: TRBV6-1
CDR3aa: CASSIQIGGVYEQYF
CDR3nt: TGTGCCAGCTCTATTCAGATCGGGGGGGTCTACGAGCAGTACTTC

abundance: .
j_gene: TRBJ2-1
d_gene: .
v_gene: TRBV19
CDR3aa: CASSKDLRSSYNEQFF
CDR3nt: TGTGCCAGTAGTAAGGACTTACGAAGCTCCTACAATGAGCAGTTCTTC

abundance: .
j_gene: TRBJ2-3
d_gene: .
v_gene: TRBV5-1
CDR3aa: CASSLDPGADTQYF
CDR3nt: TGCGCCAGCAGCTTGGATCCAGGGGCGGATACGCAGTATTTT

abundance: .
j_gene: TRBJ1-6
d_gene: .
v_gene: TRBV19
CDR3aa: CASSMVVPRKKGSDSPLHF
CDR3nt: TGTGCCAGTAGTATGGTTGTCCCGCGCAAGAAGGGTTCGGATTCACCCCTCCACTTT